Listed below are T cell receptor beta chains from one sample, sequenced in a study of cytomegalovirus exposure and HLA in healthy donors. The table came from immunoSEQ multiplex PCR; TCRdb's copy has only in-frame clones and leaves some out. Here the sample spans about 190,000 clones, more than 65% being singletons. The sequencing input was PBMCs. Source of these receptors: a man aged 45-65 years in good health and CMV-seronegative. Both conserved end residues are part of each CDR3. A D gene is named only where the DNA matches it firmly. A clone size is listed for some rows: how often the clone was seen (once, few, many), or a class if it is expanded.

TGTGCCAGCAGCTTGGGACAGGGGGCTTCTTCACCCCTCCACTTT CASSLGQGASSPLHF TRBJ1-6 TRBV7-6 . TRBD1
TGTGCCAGCAGCTTAGACAGCTATGGCTACACCTTC CASSLDSYGYTF TRBJ1-2 TRBV7-9 few .
TGTGCCAGCAGCCAAGTTAGTCCCTCAGGGTTGTACTTC CASSQVSPSGLYF TRBJ2-7 TRBV14 . .
TGTGCCAGCAGTTACGCAGGCGAAAACTATGGCTACACCTTC CASSYAGENYGYTF TRBJ1-2 TRBV6-5 . .
TGTGCCAGCAGCTTCCGGGACAGCTACAATGAGCAGTTCTTC CASSFRDSYNEQFF TRBJ2-1 TRBV11-2 . TRBD1
TGCAGCGTTGAAGATGCCCGGGGACAGGGCAATGAGCAGTTCTTC CSVEDARGQGNEQFF TRBJ2-1 TRBV29-1 few TRBD1
TGTGCCAGCAGCGCGCGGAACGATTGGTTAGGCTACACCTTC CASSARNDWLGYTF TRBJ1-2 TRBV5-6 . .
TGTGCCAGCAGTGAGGAGGACAGGGACAATCAGCCCCAGCATTTT CASSEEDRDNQPQHF TRBJ1-5 TRBV6-1 . TRBD1
TGTGCCATCAGTGACGTGGCCGGGGTTAGGAGGGGCAATGAGCAGTTCTTC CAISDVAGVRRGNEQFF TRBJ2-1 TRBV10-3 few .
TGCGCCAGCAGCTTGGGCCCCCTAAGGGGAGGGCCAGATACGCAGTATTTT CASSLGPLRGGPDTQYF TRBJ2-3 TRBV5-1 . TRBD2
TGCGCCAGCAGTGAGACTGGGCCAACTGAGCAGTTCTTC CASSETGPTEQFF TRBJ2-1 TRBV10-1 . .
TGTGCCAGCAGCTTAGCGCGGGACAGAAATCCCGGGGCCAACGTCCTGACTTTC CASSLARDRNPGANVLTF TRBJ2-6 TRBV7-9 . .
TGTGCCAGCAGCCTGGGACAGGGACGAGTAGACGAGCAGTACTTC CASSLGQGRVDEQYF TRBJ2-7 TRBV5-4 . TRBD1
TGCGCCAGCAGCTACACCACCGACAGGGGGGGCGAGCAGTACTTC CASSYTTDRGGEQYF TRBJ2-7 TRBV5-1 . TRBD1
TGTGCCAGCAGCCCGGCTAGCGGCGCCTCCAGGGAGACCCAGTACTTC CASSPASGASRETQYF TRBJ2-5 TRBV14 . TRBD2
TGTGCCAGCAGCTCGAGACAGGGGGGCGAGCAGTACTTC CASSSRQGGEQYF TRBJ2-7 TRBV7-3 once TRBD1
TGTGCCAGTAGTGTACACAGGGCGACTAATGAAAAACTGTTTTTT CASSVHRATNEKLFF TRBJ1-4 TRBV19 . .
TGTGCCAGCAGGGACAGGGGTTACAATGAGCAGTTCTTC CASRDRGYNEQFF TRBJ2-1 TRBV5-4 . TRBD1
TGTGCCAGCAGCGTACAGAGCGGGGTGGCAGATACGCAGTATTTT CASSVQSGVADTQYF TRBJ2-3 TRBV9 . TRBD2
TGTGCCAGCAGCCCCAGGGGGGCAACCTCCTACGAGCAGTACTTC CASSPRGATSYEQYF TRBJ2-7 TRBV7-2 . .
TGTGCCAGCGATCCGACAGGGGATAGCAATCAGCCCCAGCATTTT CASDPTGDSNQPQHF TRBJ1-5 TRBV9 . TRBD1
TGTGCCAGCAGCTTGGGGACAGGACGCAATCAGCCCCAGCATTTT CASSLGTGRNQPQHF TRBJ1-5 TRBV5-6 . TRBD1
TGTGCCAGCAGTTTTCGAGGGGGGGGGTGCGAGCAGTACTTC CASSFRGGGCEQYF TRBJ2-7 TRBV27 . .
TGTGCCATCAGTCCCGGGGGGGGTTATGGCTACACCTTC CAISPGGGYGYTF TRBJ1-2 TRBV6-6 . .
TGTGCCAGCAGTTTGGGACTAGCGGGGGACGAGCAGTACTTC CASSLGLAGDEQYF TRBJ2-7 TRBV6-6 . TRBD2
TGTGCCAGCAGACCCGCGACAGGGGCTGGAAACACCATATATTTT CASRPATGAGNTIYF TRBJ1-3 TRBV7-8 . TRBD1
TGTGCCAGTCTGGGCCGTTACAATGAGCAGTTCTTC CASLGRYNEQFF TRBJ2-1 TRBV19 . .
TGTGCCAGCAGCTTGCCTAGCGGGGGGGTGGATGAGCAGTTCTTC CASSLPSGGVDEQFF TRBJ2-1 TRBV5-4 once TRBD2
TGTGCCAGCAGGCAGGGGGTAGCGGTGGGCAAAAACATTCAGTACTTC CASRQGVAVGKNIQYF TRBJ2-4 TRBV2 . .
TGTGCCAGCAGCGTAGGCGGGGGGGTGAATGAGCAGTTCTTC CASSVGGGVNEQFF TRBJ2-1 TRBV9 . TRBD2
TGCAGCGTTGGACGACAGAACACTGAAGCTTTCTTT CSVGRQNTEAFF TRBJ1-1 TRBV29-1 . .